The rows below give T cell receptor beta chains drawn from one sample of a study of blood T cells in healthy people across ages. MiXCR, applied by TCRdb to the 5' RACE reads, yields one record per CDR3 protein. In the table there are about 800,000 distinct CDR3 sequences, roughly 50% of which are singletons. The sample taken for sequencing was blood. These receptors all come from a man aged 25-40 years in good health. CDR3s include the opening cysteine and the closing phenylalanine or tryptophan. D genes are given only for firm matches. Clone size is stated in some rows and not others, as once, few, many or a class when expanded.

>17|TRBD2|TRBV5-1|-|TRBJ2-1
TGCGCCAGCAGCTTGGAGGTAGCGGGGTTATCCTACAATGAGCAGTTCTTC
CASSLEVAGLSYNEQFF
>17|TRBD2|TRBV2|-|TRBJ2-4
TGTGCCAGCAAGGGCCGAGCGGGACTAGCTCTTCAGAACATTCAGTACTTC
CASKGRAGLALQNIQYF
>16|-|TRBV2|-|TRBJ1-6
TGTGCCAGCAGTGCCCCCTCGACAGGCACAAGGTCTCCCCTCCACTTT
CASSAPSTGTRSPLHF
>11|-|TRBV12-3/TRBV12-4|-|TRBJ2-3
TGTGCCAGCACCACCGAGGGTACGCAGTATTTT
CASTTEGTQYF
>14|TRBD1|TRBV19|-|TRBJ2-1
TGTGCCAGTAGTATAAGGGGGCGCAAGAATGAGCAGTTCTTC
CASSIRGRKNEQFF
>13|-|TRBV6-2/TRBV6-3|-|TRBJ1-5
TGTGCCAGCAACCACATGGACAATCAGCCCCAGCATTTT
CASNHMDNQPQHF
>15|TRBD1|TRBV10-3|few|TRBJ1-2
TGTGCCATCAGGATAGGACAGGATAACGGGGATGGCTACACCTTC
CAIRIGQDNGDGYTF
>14|-|TRBV5-1|few|TRBJ2-7
TGCGCCAGCAGCTTGGGCAGGGCAATCGACGAGCAGTACTTC
CASSLGRAIDEQYF
>13|-|TRBV24-1|-|TRBJ2-7
TGTGCCACCGTGAAGGGGACCAACTACGAGCAGTACTTC
CATVKGTNYEQYF
>12|-|TRBV20-1|-|TRBJ2-1
TGCAGTGCCCTTCTAGCAACGGGTGAGCAGTTCTTC
CSALLATGEQFF
>13|TRBD2|TRBV27|few|TRBJ2-5
TGTGCCAGCTCGGTCGGGCCAGCGGGAGGGAGGTACTTC
CASSVGPAGGRYF
>18|TRBD1|TRBV28|-|TRBJ1-1
TGTGCCAGCAGTCCCGAGGGACAGGGGTATTTTTTGTACACTGAAGCTTTCTTT
CASSPEGQGYFLYTEAFF
>14|TRBD1|TRBV28|-|TRBJ1-6
TGTGCCAGCCTCCCGACAGGGGATAATTCACCCCTCCACTTT
CASLPTGDNSPLHF
>13|-|TRBV29-1|-|TRBJ1-5
TGCAGCGTTGAACAAGGGTGGGGTCAGCCCCAGCATTTT
CSVEQGWGQPQHF
>10|-|TRBV29-1|once|TRBJ1-1
TGCAGCGTTGAATTCTCTGAAGCTTTCTTT
CSVEFSEAFF
>12|-|TRBV21-1|-|TRBJ2-1
TGTGCCAGCAGCACAGCGAACAATGAGCAGTTCTTC
CASSTANNEQFF
>13|-|TRBV29-1|-|TRBJ1-5
TGCAGCGCCACAGAGAATAGCAATCAGCCCCAGCATTTT
CSATENSNQPQHF
>15|-|TRBV7-8|few|TRBJ2-7
TGTGCCAGCAGCTTGGAACGGGGGCCCGTCTACGAGCAGTACTTC
CASSLERGPVYEQYF
>14|TRBD2|TRBV28|few|TRBJ2-7
TGTGCCAGCACTGGGACTAGCGGACCCTACGAGCAGTACTTC
CASTGTSGPYEQYF
>15|-|TRBV7-6|-|TRBJ2-5
TGTGCCAGCAGCCTCACCCCGAGGGGCCAAGAGACCCAGTACTTC
CASSLTPRGQETQYF
>13|-|TRBV12-3/TRBV12-4|few|TRBJ2-7
TGTGCCAGCAGTTCCTACAGCTCCTACGAGCAGTACTTC
CASSSYSSYEQYF
>16|TRBD2|TRBV14|many|TRBJ2-1
TGTGCCAGCAGCGCTTTCCGGGGGGGCTTGTACAATGAGCAGTTCTTC
CASSAFRGGLYNEQFF
>19|TRBD2|TRBV5-1|few|TRBJ2-3
TGCGCCAGCAGCTTGGAGGTGCCTAGCGGGGGGACGGGCACAGATACGCAGTATTTT
CASSLEVPSGGTGTDTQYF
>17|TRBD2|TRBV13|-|TRBJ2-5
TGTGCCAGCAGCGCGACTCTAGCGGGGGCTCCCGAGGAGACCCAGTACTTC
CASSATLAGAPEETQYF
>14|TRBD1|TRBV15|-|TRBJ1-1
TGTGCCACCAGCAGAGCGACAGGGGGTACTGAAGCTTTCTTT
CATSRATGGTEAFF
>14|-|TRBV7-6|-|TRBJ2-7
TGTGCCAGCAGCGCAATGGAAAGCTCCTACGAGCAGTACTTC
CASSAMESSYEQYF
>14|-|TRBV18|-|TRBJ2-3
TGTGCCAGCTCCACCAGAGTCAGCACAGATACGCAGTATTTT
CASSTRVSTDTQYF
>11|-|TRBV7-2|few|TRBJ1-2
TGTGCCAGCAGCTTGTATTATGGCTACACCTTC
CASSLYYGYTF
>19|TRBD2|TRBV27|-|TRBJ2-1
TGTGCCAGCAGCTCTTCGGGACTAGCGGGAGGGCCTGCCTACAATGAGCAGTTCTTC
CASSSSGLAGGPAYNEQFF
>14|-|TRBV3-1|few|TRBJ2-7
TGTGCCAGCAGCCAAGGTTTAGGGGACTACGAGCAGTACTTC
CASSQGLGDYEQYF
>13|-|TRBV11-2|-|TRBJ2-1
TGTGCCAGCAGCTTAGATGGGGGGAATGAGCAGTTCTTC
CASSLDGGNEQFF
>12|-|TRBV20-1|-|TRBJ2-2
TGCAGTGCTCCTAGGAGGGCCGGGGAGCTGTTTTTT
CSAPRRAGELFF
>16|-|TRBV27|few|TRBJ2-1
TGTGCCAGCAGTTTCCGCGCACACACCCTATACAATGAGCAGTTCTTC
CASSFRAHTLYNEQFF
>13|-|TRBV29-1|-|TRBJ2-3
TGCAGCTCCTCTACTCCTAGCACAGGTACGCAGTATTTT
CSSSTPSTGTQYF
>14|-|TRBV7-2|-|TRBJ1-6
TGTGCCAGCAGCTTAGACTTGTCTTACTCACCCCTCCACTTT
CASSLDLSYSPLHF
>13|-|TRBV7-7|-|TRBJ2-5
TGTGCCAGTTCCCGGGACACAGGAGAGACCCAGTACTTC
CASSRDTGETQYF
>12|-|TRBV7-9|once|TRBJ2-7
TGTGCCAGCAGCAAGAGTCCCTGGGAGCAGTACTTC
CASSKSPWEQYF
>14|TRBD2|TRBV2|few|TRBJ2-7
TGTGCCAGCATCGGCGGGAGACGTGCTTACGAGCAGTACTTC
CASIGGRRAYEQYF
>14|-|TRBV7-9|once|TRBJ1-4
TGTGCCAGCAGCTTGGGTGGAGACCTGAAAAAACTGTTTTTT
CASSLGGDLKKLFF
>10|-|TRBV20-1|few|TRBJ2-1
TGCAGTGCTAGCAGCCATGAGCAGTTCTTC
CSASSHEQFF
>17|TRBD2|TRBV3-1|-|TRBJ2-1
TGTGCCAGCAGCCAATCCCCTAGCGGGAGTTGGAACAATGAGCAGTTCTTC
CASSQSPSGSWNNEQFF
>14|-|TRBV12-3/TRBV12-4|few|TRBJ2-1
-
CASSSSEPSNEQFF
>13|-|TRBV29-1|few|TRBJ2-7
TGCAGCGTCATTGGACAGAATTCCTACGAGCAGTACTTC
CSVIGQNSYEQYF
>16|-|TRBV20-1|-|TRBJ2-7
TGCAGTGCTAGTTTCCCGGGAGACGGGCAAACCTACGAGCAGTACTTC
CSASFPGDGQTYEQYF
>15|-|TRBV7-2|-|TRBJ2-1
TGTGCCAGCAGCCCCCCCTGGAGTACCTACAATGAGCAGTTCTTC
CASSPPWSTYNEQFF
>16|TRBD1|TRBV4-2|few|TRBJ2-1
TGTGCCAGCAGCCAAGATGCGGACAGGGGCTACAATGAGCAGTTCTTC
CASSQDADRGYNEQFF